The T cell receptor beta chain described here comes from a study of T cell changes during pregnancy in multiple sclerosis. Libraries were prepared by immunoSEQ multiplex PCR; TCRdb keeps only in-frame clonotypes and omits some of them. The sample includes some 120,000 clones, about 93% of them seen just once. This CDR3 comprises 19 residues. The gene calls are TRBV21-1 and TRBJ2-7; TRBD2, the table's D call, lacks a check against the DNA. TRBV21-1 is noted as a pseudogene. This receptor was obtained from a female donor with multiple sclerosis, enrolled in a pregnancy study. Sequencing used peripheral blood, obtained in the third trimester of pregnancy. This CDR3 is CASSLKRGGCDRSTYEQYF. The CDR3 DNA reads as TGTGCCAGCAGCCTCAAGCGGGGGGGGTGTGACAGGTCTACCTACGAGCAGTACTTC.